A single sample is the source of the 9 T cell receptor beta chains below, sequenced in a study of post-analysis software for immune sequencing data. Researchers reported that TCR beta cDNA libraries carried unique molecular identifiers. TCRdb processed the PCR reads anew with MiXCR; each CDR3 protein has one entry. The repertoire holds roughly 600,000 distinct CDR3 sequences, with roughly 46% as singletons. Findings and limits, study-wide: When patients were compared with controls, about 5 TRBV segments were more frequent, TRBV5-6, TRBV5-1 and TRBV20-1 among them.

Their target antigens are unknown. The sequenced sample was blood. Receptors were obtained from a girl aged 5-17 years with multiple sclerosis.

The V and J genes are TRBV20-1 and TRBJ2-7, with D perhaps matching TRBD2 (6 bases). The CDR3 consists of 13 residues. Per germline, CDR1 DFQATT and CDR2 SNEGSKA (reference sequence). Trimming took off 3 bases at V and 2 bases at J, with 11 bases between the two ends. The CDR3 nucleotides are TGCAGTGCTAGCCCCGGGACTGCCTACGAGCAGTACTTC. Protein sequence: CSASPGTAYEQYF.

This clonotype was detected only a few times. The chain recombines TRBV11-2 with TRBJ2-1, with a tentative D call TRBD1 (5 bases). Deletions cut 1 base from V and 7 bases from J, with 17 bases between. This CDR3 has 16 amino acids. CDR1 is SGHAT, CDR2 FQNNGV, per germline. In DNA, the CDR3 is TGTGCCAGCAGCTTAGGCGGACAAAGGACCACGAATGAGCAGTTCTTC. Encoded protein: CASSLGGQRTTNEQFF.

This clonotype has only a few counts. V usage is TRBV10-3 and J usage is TRBJ2-7; 8 bases agree with TRBD2. The V segment lost 8 bases and the J segment 0 bases; nucleotides outside the gene matches: 15. The CDR3 consists of 17 residues. Germline CDR1 ENHRY, CDR2 SYGVKD. The CDR3, as DNA: TGTGCCATCGCGCTCTTCAGGGCGGGGGGAAGCTCCTACGAGCAGTACTTC. This encodes CAIALFRAGGSSYEQYF.

A single count supports this clonotype. The V and J genes are TRBV20-1 and TRBJ2-6, with a weak D call TRBD2 (5 bases). Trimming stripped 4 bases from V and 2 bases from J, with 9 bases between. The germline gives CDR1 DFQATT, CDR2 SNEGSKA (reference sequence). The CDR3 covers 14 residues. The CDR3 is CSAKDGAGANVLTF. The CDR3, as DNA: TGCAGTGCTAAGGACGGGGCTGGGGCCAACGTCCTGACTTTC.

This clonotype appeared once. The chain employs TRBV12-3 or TRBV12-4 and TRBJ2-2; 8 bases are shared with TRBD1. V lost 7 bases to trimming and J lost 3 bases; unmatched junction nucleotides: 10. CDR3 length equals 16 residues. The DNA for the CDR3 is TGTGCCAGCACGGCCAGGGGGCGCGGGCACACCGGGGAGCTGTTTTTT. This codes for CASTARGRGHTGELFF.

This sequence joins TRBV3-1 and TRBJ2-4; D gene unclear. This CDR3 has 13 amino acids. Germline CDR1 is LGHDT and CDR2 is YNNKEL (reference sequence). Between the trimmed V and J ends, which lost 3 bases and 6 bases, there was a span of 9 bases. CDR3: CASSQPGRNIQYF. CDR3 DNA: TGTGCCAGCAGCCAGCCGGGCCGAAACATTCAGTACTTC.

The V gene is TRBV12-3 or TRBV12-4, the J gene TRBJ1-3; D may be TRBD1 (5 bases). Trimming shortened V by 6 bases and J by 0 bases, and 15 bases separated the two germline ends. This CDR3 spans 16 amino acids. CDR3 nucleotide sequence: TGTGCCAGCAGGCGCGCCGGGACGGGCTCTGGAAACACCATATATTTT. Its protein is CASRRAGTGSGNTIYF.

The V call is TRBV5-1, the J call TRBJ2-4, with a possible D match to TRBD1 (6 bases). The J call is doubtful: the DNA matches TRBJ2-7 better. This CDR3 has 16 residues. Germline V gene sequence: CDR1 SGHRS, CDR2 YFSETQ. The CDR3 is CASSLAWDNWSYEQYF. The CDR3 DNA reads as TGCGCCAGCAGCTTGGCCTGGGACAACTGGTCCTACGAGCAGTACTTC.

The chain recombines TRBV20-1 with TRBJ2-1, with 7 bases aligning to TRBD1. The CDR3 loop spans 14 amino acids. CDR1 and CDR2 from the germline V gene are DFQATT and SNEGSKA (reference sequence). V shed 4 bases, J shed 0 bases, and the junction held 3 bases outside the gene matches. Here the CDR3 DNA reads TGCAGTGCTACCGGGACAGTCTCCTACAATGAGCAGTTCTTC. This gives the protein CSATGTVSYNEQFF.